The 20 T cell receptor beta chains given below trace back to one sample, sequenced in a study of T cells in Graves' hyperthyroidism and ophthalmopathy. Researchers amplified the TCR beta CDR3 regions from RNA transcripts. The HTBI primer set was used in a first-round RT-PCR of the TCR CDR3. In TCRdb, the multiplex PCR reads were re-called with MiXCR into one record per CDR3 protein. In the table there are hundreds of thousands of distinct CDR3 sequences, roughly 40% of which are singletons. The sample consisted of blood. The receptors stem from a man between 18 and 29 years old with Graves' hyperthyroidism.

The chain has TRBV20-1 and TRBJ2-2; 12 bases agree with TRBD1. V shed 0 bases, J shed 6 bases, and the junction held 5 bases outside the gene matches. The V gene's germline CDR1 is DFQATT and CDR2 SNEGSKA (reference sequence). The CDR3 sequence is 16 residues long. Here the CDR3 DNA reads TGCAGTGCTAGAGATGGGGGACAGGGGGCCGCCGGGGAGCTGTTTTTT. Residues: CSARDGGQGAAGELFF.

V and J are TRBV7-8 and TRBJ2-2, with 8 bases matching TRBD2. V lost 6 bases and J lost 3; bases outside the gene matches: 6. Per the germline V gene, CDR1 is SGHVS and CDR2 is FQNEAQ. CDR3 size: 15 residues. The DNA of the CDR3 is TGTGCCAGCAGTGTCCGGGGGGGCCACACCGGGGAGCTGTTTTTT. This encodes CASSVRGGHTGELFF.

The genes are TRBV7-6 and TRBJ2-7; D unclear. The CDR3 is 13 residues long. Trimming stripped 5 bases from V and 5 bases from J, with 13 bases between. CDR1 SGHVS and CDR2 FNYEAQ come from the germline V gene. The CDR3 region has the DNA TGTGCCAGCAGCCCAGACGGTAGTAACGAGCAGTACTTC. Translated: CASSPDGSNEQYF.

Worth noting for this clonotype: One end of the junction does not line up with germline, which may come from a read error. This chain connects TRBV10-3 to TRBJ1-5, with 8 bases fitting TRBD1. CDR1 is ENHRY, CDR2 SYGVKD, per germline. The CDR3 is made up of 15 amino acids. The CDR3: CASSHIQGERQPQHF. The DNA of the CDR3 is TGTGCCAGCAGTCACATACAGGGGGAGCGACAGCCCCAGCATTTT.

This clonotype was seen more than once but under ten times. Its ends do not fully match the called genes, so a read error is possible. J is TRBJ1-2 and V is TRBV7-7; TRBD1 aligns across 10 bases. The CDR3 has 15 residues. Per the germline V gene, CDR1 is SSHAT and CDR2 is FNYEAQ (reference sequence). The CDR3 DNA reads as TGTGCTAGCAGCCAAAACCGGGACAGGGGACAGGGCTACACCTTC. It encodes CASSQNRDRGQGYTF.

This clonotype was detected a few times. The rearrangement links TRBV6-6 to TRBJ1-1; a possible D gene is TRBD1 (6 bases). CDR1 and CDR2 (germline): MNHNY, SVGAGI (reference sequence). The V end lost 2 bases, the J end lost 0 bases, and 10 bases lay between the germline ends. The CDR3 sequence is 15 residues long. The CDR3: CASSYRQGLNTEAFF. The CDR3 nucleotides read TGTGCCAGCAGTTACCGCCAGGGGCTGAACACTGAAGCTTTCTTT.

This clonotype was seen repeatedly, ten times or more. At one end the junction does not follow the germline gene, possibly because of a read error. CDR3 in amino acids: CASSPSGGDQETQYF. For the CDR3, the DNA is TGTGCTAGCAGCCCTAGCGGGGGGGATCAAGAGACCCAGTACTTC. The V and J genes are TRBV7-3 and TRBJ2-5; 12 positions match TRBD2. The CDR3 sequence is 15 residues long. The germline gives CDR1 SGHTA, CDR2 FQGTGA.

This clonotype was seen a single time. The rearrangement links TRBV14 to TRBJ2-3; the D gene could be TRBD1 or TRBD2 (5 bases each). The V end was cut by 4 bases, the J end by 2 bases, with 13 bases between. This CDR3 region has 15 residues. Looked up from germline, CDR1 is SGHDN and CDR2 is FVKESK. CDR3: CASSPRDHYTDTQYF. The CDR3 nucleotides are TGTGCCAGCAGCCCTCGGGACCACTACACAGATACGCAGTATTTT.

This chain connects TRBV29-1 to TRBJ1-6; D unresolved. Germline values: CDR1 SQVTM, CDR2 ANQGSEA. This CDR3 is built from 12 residues. CDR3: CSRSQGHPPLHF. The CDR3 DNA follows: TGCAGTCGTTCACAAGGGCATCCACCCCTCCACTTT. Drawing the rest from reference TRBV29-1 and TRBJ1-6, the complete variable domain is SAVISQKPSRDICQRGTSLTIQCQVDSQVTMMFWYRQQPGQSLTLIATANQGSEATYESGFVIDKFPISRPNLTFSTLTVSNMSPEDSSIYLCSRSQGHPPLHFGNGTRLTVT.

The genes are TRBV6-1 and TRBJ1-5; D is perhaps TRBD1 (5 bases). There are 15 residues in the CDR3. Trimming stripped 4 bases from V and 7 bases from J, with 17 bases between. The germline V gene encodes CDR1 MNHNS and CDR2 SASEGT. The CDR3 DNA is TGTGCCAGCAGTGTACAGGACCCGGTCCAACAGCCCCAGCATTTT. It encodes CASSVQDPVQQPQHF.

The table lists this clonotype with many counts. The gene calls are TRBV10-3 and TRBJ1-2, with TRBD1 matching over 9 bases. From germline, CDR1 is ENHRY and CDR2 SYGVKD. The CDR3 is 12 residues long. Germline trimming cut 11 bases from V and 5 bases from J; bases unmatched to any gene: 6. CDR3 sequence reads: CAAEGQGYGYTF. The CDR3 DNA is TGTGCCGCCGAAGGACAGGGGTATGGCTACACCTTC.

A few counts support this clonotype. This chain uses TRBV20-1 with TRBJ1-1; TRBD1 matches at 8 bases. The CDR3 contains 15 residues. V dropped 0 bases and J dropped 7; count of bases not matched to a gene: 10. In germline, CDR1 is DFQATT, CDR2 SNEGSKA (reference sequence). The DNA for the CDR3 is TGCAGTGCTAGAGATTGGGCAGGGGGCTATGATGAAGCTTTCTTT. Residues: CSARDWAGGYDEAFF.

J is TRBJ1-1 and V is TRBV7-9, with D possibly being TRBD1 (5 bases). Trimming removed 6 bases from V and 2 bases from J, with 19 bases in between. This CDR3 is built from 16 residues. Per germline, CDR1 SEHNR and CDR2 FQNEAQ (reference sequence). In DNA, the CDR3 is TGTGCCAGCAGGTCCACCACTGACAGCCTAAACACTGAAGCTTTCTTT. This sequence encodes CASRSTTDSLNTEAFF.

The rearrangement uses TRBV15 and TRBJ1-5, with D perhaps TRBD1 (5 bases). CDR1 and CDR2 from the germline V gene are LNHNV and YYDKDF (reference sequence). The CDR3 spans 13 residues. V dropped 6 bases and J dropped 11 bases, with 17 bases sitting between them. The CDR3 here is CATSRRGWETQHF. DNA for the CDR3: TGTGCCACCAGTCGTAGGGGCTGGGAGACCCAGCATTTT.

Concerning this clonotype itself: Mismatch with germline at one junction end may stem from a read error. V usage is TRBV7-9 and J usage is TRBJ2-7, with 11 bases matching TRBD2. Germline CDR1 and CDR2: SEHNR and FQNEAQ (reference sequence). The CDR3 loop spans 15 amino acids. The CDR3 nucleotides are TGTGCCGGCAGCCTATCCCTAGCGGGGGGCTACGAGCAGTACTTC. It codes for CAGSLSLAGGYEQYF.

This clonotype was seen repeatedly, ten times or more. This chain uses TRBV6-5 with TRBJ2-7, with TRBD2 identical over 9 bases. The CDR3 is made up of 13 amino acids. V was clipped by 2 bases and J by 4 bases; unmatched bases: 0. Germline CDR1 MNHEY, CDR2 SVGAGI. The CDR3 DNA reads as TGTGCCAGCAGTTACGGACTAGCGTACGAGCAGTACTTC. It translates to CASSYGLAYEQYF.

In DNA, the CDR3 is TGTGCCAGCAGGCCGGGTGGCTACACCTTC. Its protein product is CASRPGGYTF. The chain uses TRBV13 and TRBJ1-2; the D is unclear. V dropped 6 bases and J dropped 7 bases, with 6 bases sitting between them. The V gene's germline CDR1 is PRHDT and CDR2 FYEKMQ (reference sequence). CDR3 length equals 10 residues.

A word on this clonotype: At one end, the junction sequence differs from germline, possibly due to a read error. CDR3 region: CASSVAGIGELFF. The DNA of the CDR3 is TGTGCCAGCAGCGTAGCAGGGATCGGGGAGCTGTTTTTT. The chain recombines TRBV7-9 with TRBJ2-2, with D perhaps TRBD1 (5 bases). CDR3 size: 13 residues. CDR1 is SEHNR and CDR2 is FQNEAQ in the germline V gene (reference sequence).

V usage is TRBV6-1 and J usage is TRBJ1-1; D is ambiguous. V lost 11 bases, J lost 6 bases, and 10 bases lay in between. The CDR3 length is 10 residues. Germline V gives CDR1 MNHNS, CDR2 SASEGT. CDR3 nucleotides: TGTGCCTCCCGTGCCTCTGAAGCTTTCTTT. The encoded protein is CASRASEAFF.

The chain carries TRBV19 and TRBJ1-5, with a tentative D call TRBD1 (5 bases). In germline, CDR1 is LNHDA, CDR2 SQIVND (reference sequence). Trimming stripped 9 bases from V and 3 bases from J, with 21 bases between. This CDR3 has 16 amino acids. CDR3 amino acids: CASSSPGQGPNQPQHF. The CDR3 DNA reads as TGTGCCAGCTCATCACCGGGTCAGGGACCCAATCAGCCCCAGCATTTT.